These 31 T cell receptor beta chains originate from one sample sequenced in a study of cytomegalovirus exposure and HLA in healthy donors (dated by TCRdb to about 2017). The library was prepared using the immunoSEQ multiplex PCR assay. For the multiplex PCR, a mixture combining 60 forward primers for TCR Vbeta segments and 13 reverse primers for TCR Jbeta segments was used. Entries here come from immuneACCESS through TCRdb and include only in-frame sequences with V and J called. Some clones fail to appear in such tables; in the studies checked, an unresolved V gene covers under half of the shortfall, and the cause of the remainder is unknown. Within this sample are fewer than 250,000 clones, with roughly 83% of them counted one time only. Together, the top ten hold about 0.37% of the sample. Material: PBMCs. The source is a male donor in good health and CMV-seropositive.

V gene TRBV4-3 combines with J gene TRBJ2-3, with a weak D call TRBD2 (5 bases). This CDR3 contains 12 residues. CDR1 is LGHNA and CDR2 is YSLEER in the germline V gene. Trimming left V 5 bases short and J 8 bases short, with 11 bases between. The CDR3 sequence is CASSSPGGTQYF. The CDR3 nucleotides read TGCGCCAGCAGCTCCCCAGGAGGTACGCAGTATTTT.

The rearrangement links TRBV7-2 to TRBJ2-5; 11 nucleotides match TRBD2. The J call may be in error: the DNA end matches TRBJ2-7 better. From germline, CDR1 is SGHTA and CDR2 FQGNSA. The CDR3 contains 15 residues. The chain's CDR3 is CASSPYSLAGGEQYF. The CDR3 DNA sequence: TGTGCCAGCAGCCCCTACAGCCTAGCGGGAGGCGAGCAGTACTTC.

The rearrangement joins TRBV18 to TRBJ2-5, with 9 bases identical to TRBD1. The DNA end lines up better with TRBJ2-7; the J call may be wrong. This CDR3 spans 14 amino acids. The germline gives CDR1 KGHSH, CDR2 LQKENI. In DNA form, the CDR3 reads TGTGCCAGCTCACTTCGACAGGGGGTCAACGAGCAGTACTTC. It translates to CASSLRQGVNEQYF.

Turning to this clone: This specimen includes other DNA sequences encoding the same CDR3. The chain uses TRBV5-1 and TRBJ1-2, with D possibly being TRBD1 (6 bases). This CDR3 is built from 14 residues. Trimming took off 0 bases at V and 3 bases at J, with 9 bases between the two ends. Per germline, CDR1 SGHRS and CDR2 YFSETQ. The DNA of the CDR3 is TGCGCCAGCAGCTTGGCGGGGGGCGACTATGGCTACACCTTC. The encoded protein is CASSLAGGDYGYTF. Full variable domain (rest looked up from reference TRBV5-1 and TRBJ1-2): KAGVTQTPRYLIKTRGQQVTLSCSPISGHRSVSWYQQTPGQGLQFLFEYFSETQRNKGNFPGRFSGRQFSNSRSEMNVSTLELGDSALYLCASSLAGGDYGYTFGSGTRLTVV.

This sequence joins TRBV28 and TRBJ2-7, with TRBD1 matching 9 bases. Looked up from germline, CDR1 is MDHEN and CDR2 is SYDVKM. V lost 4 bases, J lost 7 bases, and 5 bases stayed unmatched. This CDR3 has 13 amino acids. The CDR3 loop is CASSSGQGQEQYF. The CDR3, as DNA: TGTGCCAGCAGTTCGGGACAGGGACAGGAGCAGTACTTC.

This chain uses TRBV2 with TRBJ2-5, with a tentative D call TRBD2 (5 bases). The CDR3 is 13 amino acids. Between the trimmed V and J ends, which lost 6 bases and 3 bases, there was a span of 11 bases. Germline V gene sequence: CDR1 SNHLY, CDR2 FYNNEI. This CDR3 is CASSEGGKETQYF. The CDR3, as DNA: TGTGCCAGCAGCGAGGGTGGGAAAGAGACCCAGTACTTC.

DNA for the CDR3: TGTGCCAGCAGCCTGAGGACAGGGAACTACGAGCAGTACTTC. Translated, it gives CASSLRTGNYEQYF. The V call is TRBV7-8, the J call TRBJ2-7; TRBD1 matches at 8 bases. This CDR3 comprises 14 residues. Germline V gives CDR1 SGHVS, CDR2 FQNEAQ. V lost 5 bases to trimming and J lost 3 bases; unmatched junction nucleotides: 6.

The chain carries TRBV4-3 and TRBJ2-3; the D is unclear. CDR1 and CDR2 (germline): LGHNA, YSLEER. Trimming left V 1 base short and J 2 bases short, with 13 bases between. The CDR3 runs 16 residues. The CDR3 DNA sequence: TGCGCCAGCAGCCAAGGCCTTACAGTCTACACAGATACGCAGTATTTT. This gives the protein CASSQGLTVYTDTQYF.

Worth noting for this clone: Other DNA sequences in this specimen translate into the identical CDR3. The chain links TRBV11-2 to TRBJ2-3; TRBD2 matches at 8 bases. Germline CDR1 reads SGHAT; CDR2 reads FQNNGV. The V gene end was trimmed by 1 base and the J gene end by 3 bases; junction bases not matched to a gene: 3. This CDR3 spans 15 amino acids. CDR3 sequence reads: CASSLVGGATDTQYF. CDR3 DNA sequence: TGTGCCAGCAGCTTAGTCGGGGGGGCAACAGATACGCAGTATTTT.

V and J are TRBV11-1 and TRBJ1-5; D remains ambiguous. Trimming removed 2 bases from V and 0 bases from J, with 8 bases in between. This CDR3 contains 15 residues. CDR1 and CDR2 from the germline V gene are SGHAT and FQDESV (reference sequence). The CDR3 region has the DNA TGTGCCAGCAGCTTAAATTCGGTTAGCAATCAGCCCCAGCATTTT. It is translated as CASSLNSVSNQPQHF.

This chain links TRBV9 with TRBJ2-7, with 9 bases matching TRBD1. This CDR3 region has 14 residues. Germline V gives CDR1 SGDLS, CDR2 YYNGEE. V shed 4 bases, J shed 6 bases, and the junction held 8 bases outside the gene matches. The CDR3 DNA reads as TGTGCCAGCAGCCCGGGACAGGGCTCCAGCGAGCAGTACTTC. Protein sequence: CASSPGQGSSEQYF.

The CDR3 coding sequence is TGCGCCAGCAGCCCCCGGGACACCGCCTACGAGCAGTACTTC. Residues: CASSPRDTAYEQYF. The chain uses TRBV4-1 and TRBJ2-5, with TRBD1 as a possible D gene (6 bases). Gene TRBJ2-7 matches the end of the DNA better, so the J call may be wrong. CDR1 is MGHRA, CDR2 YSYEKL, per germline. The CDR3 has 14 residues.

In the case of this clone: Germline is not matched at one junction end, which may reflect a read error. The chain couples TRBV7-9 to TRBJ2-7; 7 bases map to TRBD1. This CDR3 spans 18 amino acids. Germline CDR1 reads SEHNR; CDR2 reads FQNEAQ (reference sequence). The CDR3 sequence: CSSSRYSTARDSSYEQYF. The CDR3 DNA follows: TGTTCCAGCAGTCGTTATTCAACCGCCCGGGACAGTTCCTACGAGCAGTACTTC.

Written as DNA, the CDR3 is TGTGCCAGCAGGGTACAGGGGGGCTATGGCTACACCTTC. Its protein product is CASRVQGGYGYTF. V gene TRBV6-5 combines with J gene TRBJ1-2; 8 nucleotides agree with TRBD1. J was trimmed by 4 bases and V by 6 bases; bases with no gene match: 4. Germline CDR1 is MNHEY and CDR2 is SVGAGI. The CDR3 length is 13 residues.

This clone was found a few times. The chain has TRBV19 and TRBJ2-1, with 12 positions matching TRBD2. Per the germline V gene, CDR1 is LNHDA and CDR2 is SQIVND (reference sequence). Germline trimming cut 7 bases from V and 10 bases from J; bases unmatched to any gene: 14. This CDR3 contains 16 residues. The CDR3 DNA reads TGTGCCAGTAACCCCTCAGGACTAGCGGGAACCTCCGAGCAGTTCTTC. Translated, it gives CASNPSGLAGTSEQFF.

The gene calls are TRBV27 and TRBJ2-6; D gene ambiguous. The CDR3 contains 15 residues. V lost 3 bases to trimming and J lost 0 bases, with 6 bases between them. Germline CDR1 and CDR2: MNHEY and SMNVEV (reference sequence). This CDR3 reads CASSLARSGANVLTF. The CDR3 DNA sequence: TGTGCCAGCAGTTTGGCTCGCTCTGGGGCCAACGTCCTGACTTTC.

As DNA, the CDR3 is TGTGCCAGCAGCTTGCGGGGAGCGGGGGGCGTGGAGACCCAGTACTTC. Translating gives CASSLRGAGGVETQYF. This chain connects TRBV5-4 to TRBJ2-5, with TRBD2 matching over 9 bases. J was trimmed by 5 bases and V by 1 base; bases with no gene match: 9. CDR1 is SGHNT and CDR2 is YYREEE in the germline V gene (reference sequence). This CDR3 has 16 residues.

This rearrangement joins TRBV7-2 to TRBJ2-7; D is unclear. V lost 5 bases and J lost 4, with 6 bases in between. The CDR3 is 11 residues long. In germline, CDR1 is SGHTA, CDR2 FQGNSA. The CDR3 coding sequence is TGTGCCAGCAGCAGAGGTTACGAGCAGTACTTC. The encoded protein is CASSRGYEQYF.

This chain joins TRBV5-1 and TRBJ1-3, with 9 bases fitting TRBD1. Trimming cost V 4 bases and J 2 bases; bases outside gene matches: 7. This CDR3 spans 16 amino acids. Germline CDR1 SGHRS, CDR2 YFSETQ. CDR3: CASSPRDREAGNTIYF. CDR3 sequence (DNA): TGCGCCAGCAGCCCCCGGGACAGGGAGGCTGGAAACACCATATATTTT.

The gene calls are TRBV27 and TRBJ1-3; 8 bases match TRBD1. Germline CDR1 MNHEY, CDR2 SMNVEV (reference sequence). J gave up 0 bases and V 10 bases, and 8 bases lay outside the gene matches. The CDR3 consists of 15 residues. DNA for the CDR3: TGTGCCACCCGACAGGGGTCCGACTCTGGAAACACCATATATTTT. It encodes CATRQGSDSGNTIYF.

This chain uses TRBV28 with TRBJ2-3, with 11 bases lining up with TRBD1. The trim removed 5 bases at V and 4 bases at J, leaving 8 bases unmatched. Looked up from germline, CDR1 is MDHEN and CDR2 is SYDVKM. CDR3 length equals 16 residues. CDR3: CASSRGQGGSADTQYF. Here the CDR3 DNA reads TGTGCCAGCAGTCGGGGACAGGGGGGGTCCGCAGATACGCAGTATTTT.

CDR3 nucleotide sequence: TGTGCCAGTTCGACGGGACAGCGGAACACTGAAGCTTTCTTT. It translates to CASSTGQRNTEAFF. The chain recombines TRBV19 with TRBJ1-1, with 7 bases that match TRBD1. This CDR3 has 14 residues. V lost 8 bases and J lost 1; bases outside the gene matches: 7. Per germline, CDR1 LNHDA and CDR2 SQIVND (reference sequence).

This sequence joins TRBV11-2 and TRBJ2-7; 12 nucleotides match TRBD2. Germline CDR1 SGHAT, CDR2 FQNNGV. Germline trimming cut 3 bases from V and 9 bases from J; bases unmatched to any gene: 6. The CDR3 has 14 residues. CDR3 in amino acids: CASSFGTSGLGQYF. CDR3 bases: TGTGCCAGCAGCTTTGGGACTAGCGGGCTCGGGCAGTACTTC.

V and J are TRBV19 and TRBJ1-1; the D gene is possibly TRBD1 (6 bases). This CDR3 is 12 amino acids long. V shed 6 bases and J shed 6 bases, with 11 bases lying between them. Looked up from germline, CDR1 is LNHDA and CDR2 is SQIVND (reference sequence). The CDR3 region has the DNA TGTGCCAGTAGAAGGGGGGGGGCTGAAGCTTTCTTT. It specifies CASRRGGAEAFF.

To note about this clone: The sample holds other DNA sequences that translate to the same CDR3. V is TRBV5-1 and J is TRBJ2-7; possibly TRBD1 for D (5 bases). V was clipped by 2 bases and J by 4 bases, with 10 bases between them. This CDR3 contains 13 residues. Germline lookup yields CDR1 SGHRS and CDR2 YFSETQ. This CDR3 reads CASSFQGSYEQYF. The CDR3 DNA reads TGCGCCAGCAGCTTTCAGGGTTCGTACGAGCAGTACTTC.

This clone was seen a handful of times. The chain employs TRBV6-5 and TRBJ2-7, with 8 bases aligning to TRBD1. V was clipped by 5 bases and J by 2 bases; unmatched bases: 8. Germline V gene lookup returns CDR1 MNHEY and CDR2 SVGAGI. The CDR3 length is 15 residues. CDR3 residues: CASSGDDRGPYEQYF. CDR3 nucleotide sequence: TGTGCCAGCAGTGGAGACGACAGGGGCCCCTACGAGCAGTACTTC.

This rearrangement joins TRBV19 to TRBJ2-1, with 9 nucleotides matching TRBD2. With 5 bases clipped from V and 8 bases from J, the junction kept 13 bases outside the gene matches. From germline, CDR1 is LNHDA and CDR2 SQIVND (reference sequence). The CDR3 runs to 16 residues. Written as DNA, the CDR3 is TGTGCCAGTAGTCCCCGGTCTAGCGGGACAGTCGATGAGCAGTTCTTC. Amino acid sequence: CASSPRSSGTVDEQFF.

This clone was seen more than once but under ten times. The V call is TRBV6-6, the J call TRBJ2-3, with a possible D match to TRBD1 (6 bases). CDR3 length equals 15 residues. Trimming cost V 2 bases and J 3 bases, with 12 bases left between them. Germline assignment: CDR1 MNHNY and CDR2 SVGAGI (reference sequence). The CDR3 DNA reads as TGTGCCAGCAGTTACACCGAGGACAGAACAGATACGCAGTATTTT. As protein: CASSYTEDRTDTQYF.

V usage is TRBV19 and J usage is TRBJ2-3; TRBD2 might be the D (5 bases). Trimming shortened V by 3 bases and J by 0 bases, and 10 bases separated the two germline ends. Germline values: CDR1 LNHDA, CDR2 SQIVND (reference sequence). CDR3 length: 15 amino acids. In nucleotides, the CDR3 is TGTGCCAGTAGTATGGCGGACTCTAGCACAGATACGCAGTATTTT. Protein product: CASSMADSSTDTQYF.

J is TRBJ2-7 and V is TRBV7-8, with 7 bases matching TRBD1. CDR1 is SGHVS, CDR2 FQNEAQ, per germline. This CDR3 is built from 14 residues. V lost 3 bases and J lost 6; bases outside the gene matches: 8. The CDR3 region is CASSLGQSVAEQYF. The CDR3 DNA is TGTGCCAGCAGCTTGGGACAGTCCGTGGCCGAGCAGTACTTC.

In DNA form, the CDR3 reads TGTGCCAGCTCAAGAGGTGCACCACAGAACACTGAAGCTTTCTTT. It yields the protein CASSRGAPQNTEAFF. The V call is TRBV18, the J call TRBJ1-1; unclear D gene. The CDR3 is 15 residues long. Trimming stripped 5 bases from V and 1 base from J, with 14 bases between. Looked up from germline, CDR1 is KGHSH and CDR2 is LQKENI.